The 31 T cell receptor beta chains presented below share a single source sample, sequenced in a study of T cell repertoires in cytomegalovirus infection. In TCRdb, the reads were re-called with MiXCR into one record per CDR3 protein. Among roughly 920,000 distinct CDR3 sequences listed, approximately 31% were seen once. Which antigens these TCRs recognize remains unknown. This material consisted of cultured CD8+ T cells from PBMCs, taken from culture after CMV antigen stimulation. These receptors were obtained from a human donor in good health (CMV status not recorded). Some clones in this sample may be carry-over from other donors' samples.

A word on this clonotype: This is likely an artifact of a read error, given a far larger clone one base away. For the CDR3, the DNA is TGTGCTAGCAGCTTAGGGACTACGAACACCGGGGACCTGTTTTTT. It yields the protein CASSLGTTNTGDLFF. J is TRBJ2-2 and V is TRBV7-6; 7 nucleotides line up with TRBD2. The germline CDR1 and CDR2 sequences are SGHVS and FNYEAQ. The CDR3 contains 15 residues.

This clonotype was counted a few times. The chain uses TRBV4-1 and TRBJ2-2; unclear D gene. CDR1 is MGHRA and CDR2 is YSYEKL in the germline V gene. Trimming removed 0 bases from V and 5 bases from J, with 10 bases in between. This CDR3 is 15 amino acids long. CDR3 loop: CASSQEGWETGELFF. The DNA for the CDR3 is TGCGCCAGCAGCCAAGAGGGATGGGAAACCGGGGAGCTGTTTTTT.

With respect to this clonotype: A read error is possible here, since a much larger clone lies one base away. This rearrangement joins TRBV7-6 to TRBJ2-3, with unresolved D. There are 14 residues in the CDR3. Germline V gene sequence: CDR1 SGHVS, CDR2 FNYEAQ. CDR3: CVSSLAGPHDTQYF. CDR3 bases: TGTGTCAGCAGCTTAGCCGGACCCCACGATACGCAGTATTTT. The entire variable domain, with the rest obtained from reference TRBV7-6 and TRBJ2-3, is as follows: GAGVSQSPRYKVTKRGQDVALRCDPISGHVSLYWYRQALGQGPEFLTYFNYEAQQDKSGLPNDRFSAERPEGSISTLTIQRTEQRDSAMYRCVSSLAGPHDTQYFGPGTRLTVL.

This clonotype was seen a few times. The chain combines TRBV24-1 with TRBJ1-1; 8 positions agree with TRBD1. This CDR3 spans 15 amino acids. Per the germline V gene, CDR1 is KGHDR and CDR2 is SFDVKD. Trimming removed 5 bases from V and 1 base from J; junction bases left unmatched: 5. Written as DNA, the CDR3 is TGTGCCACCAGTGGCCTAGACAGGGGGAACACTGAAGCTTTCTTT. This encodes CATSGLDRGNTEAFF.

The chain employs TRBV27 and TRBJ2-5; D is perhaps TRBD1 or TRBD2 (6 bases each). The V and J ends lost 5 bases and 5 bases respectively, with 27 bases between them. The CDR3 is made up of 18 amino acids. Germline V gene lookup returns CDR1 MNHEY and CDR2 SMNVEV (reference sequence). CDR3 protein: CASSTLRDRPLGGETQYF. CDR3 nucleotides: TGTGCCAGCAGTACCCTTCGAGACAGGCCCTTAGGAGGGGAGACCCAGTACTTC.

This clonotype was seen a few times. V usage is TRBV7-9 and J usage is TRBJ1-1, with D maybe TRBD1 (5 bases). In germline, CDR1 is SEHNR, CDR2 FQNEAQ (reference sequence). The CDR3 sequence is 14 residues long. Trimming took 8 bases from V and 3 from J, leaving 16 bases between them. The CDR3 DNA sequence: TGTGCCAGCGTCGGCTGGGGGGGTTACACTGAAGCTTTCTTT. It yields the protein CASVGWGGYTEAFF.

The CDR3 region has the DNA TGTGCCAGCAGTTTCTTAACTGAGAGTCTGTGGACTGAAGCTTTCTTT. Amino acid sequence: CASSFLTESLWTEAFF. This sequence joins TRBV12-3 or TRBV12-4 and TRBJ1-1; D is unresolved. Trimming removed 3 bases at V and 5 bases at J, with 19 bases between. The CDR3 extends over 16 amino acids.

This chain links TRBV27 with TRBJ2-5; TRBD2 aligns across 10 bases. Germline loops: CDR1 MNHEY, CDR2 SMNVEV (reference sequence). CDR3 length: 18 residues. J was trimmed by 1 base and V by 4 bases; bases with no gene match: 12. The CDR3 loop reads CASSSLPGSGGTQETQYF. The DNA for the CDR3 is TGTGCCAGCAGTTCCCTCCCGGGTAGCGGGGGGACCCAAGAGACCCAGTACTTC.

This clonotype was detected ten times or more. The chain is built from TRBV10-3 and TRBJ1-5; D gene ambiguous. V gave up 5 bases and J gave up 1 base, with 12 bases separating them. The V gene's germline CDR1 is ENHRY and CDR2 SYGVKD. This CDR3 contains 15 residues. The CDR3 region is CAISTGLESNQPQHF. For the CDR3, the DNA is TGTGCCATCAGTACGGGTCTCGAGAGCAATCAGCCCCAGCATTTT.

This clonotype appeared a few times. J is TRBJ2-7 and V is TRBV7-3; no reliable D call. With 2 bases removed from V and 3 bases from J, the gap between germline ends came to 8 bases. Germline loops: CDR1 SGHTA, CDR2 FQGTGA. The CDR3 has 13 residues. The CDR3 sequence is CASSLSANYEQYV. The CDR3 coding sequence is TGTGCCAGCAGCTTATCGGCGAACTACGAGCAGTACGTC.

This clonotype was seen at least ten times. The gene calls are TRBV7-2 and TRBJ1-2; TRBD1 matches 9 bases. V lost 1 base, J lost 7 bases, and 10 bases stayed unmatched. CDR1 SGHTA and CDR2 FQGNSA come from the germline V gene. This CDR3 contains 16 residues. This chain's CDR3 is CASSLDPAQGAFGYTF. In nucleotides, the CDR3 is TGTGCCAGCAGCTTAGACCCTGCACAGGGGGCTTTTGGCTACACCTTC.

In this sample, this clonotype turned up a few times. The rearrangement links TRBV12-3 or TRBV12-4 to TRBJ1-6, with 7 bases aligning to TRBD1. V lost 6 bases, J lost 10 bases, and 9 bases stayed unmatched. CDR3 length: 14 amino acids. CDR3 DNA sequence: TGTGCCAGCAGAATTCAGACAGGGAACTCACCCCTCCACTTT. It specifies CASRIQTGNSPLHF.

This clonotype appeared many times. The gene calls are TRBV12-3 or TRBV12-4 and TRBJ1-1; D ambiguous. This CDR3 contains 13 residues. Trimming removed 6 bases from V and 7 bases from J, with 15 bases in between. The CDR3, as DNA: TGTGCCAGCAGCCCGTGGATCCTGGTTGAAGCTTTCTTT. This gives the protein CASSPWILVEAFF.

This chain uses TRBV12-3 or TRBV12-4 with TRBJ2-1, with 9 bases lining up with TRBD1. J was trimmed by 1 base and V by 6 bases; bases with no gene match: 10. The CDR3 spans 17 residues. The chain's CDR3 is CASSPGQGLRSYNEQFF. The CDR3 DNA follows: TGTGCCAGCAGCCCTGGACAGGGGCTTAGGTCCTACAATGAGCAGTTCTTC.

There are a few counts of this clonotype. V and J are TRBV7-9 and TRBJ2-2; either TRBD1 or TRBD2 may supply D (5 bases each). There are 14 residues in the CDR3. V was cut by 8 bases and J by 4 bases, with 14 bases left in between. Per the germline V gene, CDR1 is SEHNR and CDR2 is FQNEAQ (reference sequence). The CDR3: CASPLGTATGELFF. Here the CDR3 DNA reads TGTGCCAGCCCCTTGGGGACCGCCACCGGGGAGCTGTTTTTT.

This clonotype was found many times. The chain recombines TRBV7-2 with TRBJ2-5, with TRBD2 matching over 8 bases. The CDR3 runs to 16 residues. Germline V gene data show CDR1 as SGHTA and CDR2 as FQGNSA. The V segment lost 2 bases and the J segment 3 bases; nucleotides outside the gene matches: 8. CDR3 sequence reads: CASSLWVAGSKETQYF. CDR3 DNA sequence: TGTGCCAGCAGCTTATGGGTAGCGGGGTCCAAAGAGACCCAGTACTTC.

This clonotype showed up just once. This chain links TRBV20-1 with TRBJ2-1; D ambiguous. The CDR3 length is 13 residues. Germline V gives CDR1 DFQATT, CDR2 SNEGSKA (reference sequence). The V end lost 0 bases, the J end lost 5 bases, and 8 bases lay between the germline ends. CDR3 nucleotide sequence: TGCAGTGCTAGAGATAGGAGTCACAATGAGCAGTTCTTC. It yields the protein CSARDRSHNEQFF.

V gene TRBV11-2 combines with J gene TRBJ2-5; 8 bases match TRBD2. The germline CDR1 and CDR2 sequences are SGHAT and FQNNGV. The CDR3 contains 15 residues. V dropped 5 bases and J dropped 4; count of bases not matched to a gene: 9. This CDR3 is CASSPGTSRVETQYF. The CDR3 nucleotides are TGTGCCAGCAGCCCCGGGACTAGTAGGGTAGAGACCCAGTACTTC.

This clonotype was seen repeatedly, ten times or more. This rearrangement joins TRBV28 to TRBJ2-5, with D perhaps assigned TRBD1 or TRBD2 (7 bases each). CDR1 MDHEN and CDR2 SYDVKM come from the germline V gene. V dropped 3 bases and J dropped 3 bases, with 20 bases sitting between them. The CDR3 covers 17 residues. The DNA for the CDR3 is TGTGCCAGCAGTTTCTTCCCAGGGGGGGCGCGGGAAGAGACCCAGTACTTC. Encoded protein: CASSFFPGGAREETQYF.

This sequence joins TRBV6-6 and TRBJ2-5, with 10 bases that match TRBD2. The CDR3 has 15 amino acids. Germline V lookup: CDR1 MNHNY, CDR2 SVGAGI (reference sequence). Trimming at V came to 5 bases and at J to 2 bases, leaving 5 bases not matched to a gene. The CDR3 bases are TGTGCCAGCAGTCTAGCGGGGGCCGATCAAGAGACCCAGTACTTC. Amino acids: CASSLAGADQETQYF.

Ten or more counts support this clonotype. This chain joins TRBV7-2 and TRBJ2-5, with 11 bases fitting TRBD2. The CDR3 has 16 amino acids. The V and J ends lost 2 bases and 5 bases, in that order; junction bases with no gene match: 7. Germline V gives CDR1 SGHTA, CDR2 FQGNSA. CDR3 sequence: CASSLLAGGPWETQYF. Written as DNA, the CDR3 is TGTGCCAGCAGCTTACTAGCGGGGGGACCATGGGAGACCCAGTACTTC.

This clonotype was counted a few times. CDR3 residues: CASSQVAGQGGSKTQYF. For the CDR3, the DNA is TGTGCCAGCAGCCAAGTAGCAGGACAGGGGGGTTCGAAGACCCAGTACTTC. This chain uses TRBV4-2 with TRBJ2-5, with 10 nucleotides matching TRBD1. Germline loops: CDR1 LGHNA, CDR2 YNFKEQ. The CDR3 runs to 17 residues. J gave up 6 bases and V 1 base, and 11 bases lay outside the gene matches.

The chain joins TRBV7-9 to TRBJ1-4; D is unresolved. The CDR3 sequence is 15 residues long. CDR1 and CDR2 (germline): SEHNR, FQNEAQ (reference sequence). The V and J ends lost 1 base and 6 bases respectively, with 12 bases between them. In nucleotides, the CDR3 is TGTGCCAGCAGCTTAGGTACTGGGCTGGATGAAAAACTGTTTTTT. Amino acids: CASSLGTGLDEKLFF.

V is TRBV29-1 and J is TRBJ1-4; D uncertain. Germline V CDR1 and CDR2: SQVTM, ANQGSEA. V lost 7 bases to trimming and J lost 5 bases, with 8 bases between them. The CDR3 is made up of 11 amino acids. The DNA of the CDR3 is TGCAGCGGACGCATAAATGAAAAACTGTTTTTT. Amino acid sequence: CSGRINEKLFF.

The genes are TRBV12-3 or TRBV12-4 and TRBJ2-4; D unresolved. There are 15 residues in the CDR3. V lost 1 base and J 1 base, leaving 8 bases between the germline ends. CDR3 nucleotides: TGTGCCAGCAGTTTAGGGGATTCGGCCAAAAACATTCAGTACTTC. It encodes CASSLGDSAKNIQYF.

This clonotype has ten or more counts. This chain connects TRBV7-2 to TRBJ2-1; D call uncertain. Germline V gene lookup returns CDR1 SGHTA and CDR2 FQGNSA. The CDR3 is made up of 12 amino acids. V was cut by 5 bases and J by 9 bases, with 11 bases left in between. The CDR3 loop is CASSRAGSEQFF. CDR3 DNA: TGTGCCAGCAGCCGAGCCGGAAGTGAGCAGTTCTTC.

This clonotype occurred a few times. V is TRBV19 and J is TRBJ2-2; TRBD1 agrees at 8 bases. CDR1 LNHDA and CDR2 SQIVND come from the germline V gene (reference sequence). The CDR3 has 16 residues. Germline trimming cut 8 bases from V and 5 bases from J; bases unmatched to any gene: 13. CDR3 sequence reads: CASEGRTGMRTGELFF. CDR3 in DNA: TGTGCCAGTGAGGGGAGGACAGGGATGAGGACCGGGGAGCTGTTTTTT.

This clonotype was counted a few times. This sequence joins TRBV29-1 and TRBJ2-1; unclear D gene. V was pared by 3 bases and J by 5 bases, with 11 bases between. Germline lookup yields CDR1 SQVTM and CDR2 ANQGSEA. The CDR3 is 13 residues long. The CDR3 region has the DNA TGCAGCGTTGATTCGGGTCGGGACAATGAGCAGTTCTTC. This sequence encodes CSVDSGRDNEQFF.

This clonotype has a handful of counts. The chain carries TRBV28 and TRBJ2-7; 7 bases line up with TRBD2. CDR3 size: 14 residues. The J segment lost 3 bases and the V segment lost 3 bases, leaving 5 bases of the junction unmatched. Germline V gives CDR1 MDHEN, CDR2 SYDVKM. The CDR3 sequence is CASSLRGNFYEQYV. The CDR3 nucleotides are TGTGCCAGCAGTTTGCGGGGGAATTTCTACGAGCAGTACGTC.

This clonotype was detected a few times. CDR3 nucleotide sequence: TGTGCCAGCAGCTTAGGCAACCTGGGGACTGAAGCTTTCTTT. This encodes CASSLGNLGTEAFF. The rearrangement uses TRBV7-9 and TRBJ1-1, with no clear D. The V gene's germline CDR1 is SEHNR and CDR2 FQNEAQ (reference sequence). Trimming removed 1 base from V and 5 bases from J, with 11 bases in between. The CDR3 totals 14 residues.

The chain combines TRBV5-4 with TRBJ2-1; D remains ambiguous. There are 13 residues in the CDR3. Germline V gene lookup returns CDR1 SGHNT and CDR2 YYREEE (reference sequence). V was shortened by 0 bases and J by 4 bases, with 5 bases between the two germline ends. CDR3 in amino acids: CASSLEKYNEQFF. DNA for the CDR3: TGTGCCAGCAGCTTGGAGAAGTACAATGAGCAGTTCTTC.